Shown below are 18 T cell receptor beta chains from a single sample sequenced in a study of blood T cell repertoires in COVID-19. The assay was immunoSEQ multiplex PCR, and TCRdb's table has in-frame clones only and misses some. This repertoire shows fewer than 30,000 clones, roughly 84% found once; its top ten account for less than 20%. Sequencing used peripheral blood. Every receptor here comes from a man between 65 and 85 years old with active COVID-19.

V and J are TRBV4-1 and TRBJ2-3; TRBD2 aligns across 15 bases. V shed 4 bases, J shed 5 bases, and the junction held 10 bases outside the gene matches. This CDR3 has 18 residues. CDR1 is MGHRA and CDR2 is YSYEKL in the germline V gene. The CDR3 spells CASSPRTSGGGQLDTQYF. The CDR3 bases are TGCGCCAGCAGCCCCCGGACTAGCGGGGGGGGACAGTTAGATACGCAGTATTTT.

The CDR3 region has the DNA TGTGCCAGTGGCCCACTAGCGGGGGGCCCGAAAGAGACCCAGTACTTC. This translates into CASGPLAGGPKETQYF. V and J are TRBV28 and TRBJ2-5; 12 bases agree with TRBD2. This CDR3 is 16 amino acids long. Germline CDR1 reads MDHEN; CDR2 reads SYDVKM. With 9 bases clipped from V and 3 bases from J, the junction kept 11 bases outside the gene matches.

V and J are TRBV6-5 and TRBJ1-6; 10 bases are shared with TRBD1. Per germline, CDR1 MNHEY and CDR2 SVGAGI. The trim removed 4 bases at V and 15 bases at J, leaving 9 bases unmatched. CDR3 length: 14 amino acids. CDR3 loop: CASSSGTGEMVLHF. CDR3 in DNA: TGTGCCAGCAGTTCCGGGACAGGGGAAATGGTCCTCCACTTT.

This chain uses TRBV5-1 with TRBJ1-3; a weak D match, TRBD1 (5 bases). This CDR3 spans 17 amino acids. Trimming shortened V by 3 bases and J by 3 bases, and 19 bases separated the two germline ends. Germline loops: CDR1 SGHRS, CDR2 YFSETQ. CDR3 protein: CASSSQGVGSGGNTIYF. The CDR3 region has the DNA TGCGCCAGCAGCTCCCAAGGGGTGGGATCAGGTGGAAACACCATATATTTT.

This clone was recorded once. The genes are TRBV30 and TRBJ1-3; D gene ambiguous. Deletions cut 4 bases from V and 0 bases from J, with 13 bases between. Germline V lookup: CDR1 GTSNPN, CDR2 SVGIG (reference sequence). This CDR3 spans 15 amino acids. As DNA, the CDR3 is TGTGCCTGGAAGGTTCGCGGAAGCTCTGGAAACACCATATATTTT. Its protein product is CAWKVRGSSGNTIYF.

The chain combines TRBV7-9 with TRBJ2-5; 9 bases map to TRBD2. The V segment lost 3 bases and the J segment 1 base; nucleotides outside the gene matches: 3. The CDR3 has 15 amino acids. The germline gives CDR1 SEHNR, CDR2 FQNEAQ (reference sequence). This CDR3 reads CASSLNSGGQETQYF. CDR3 DNA sequence: TGTGCCAGCAGCTTGAATAGCGGGGGCCAAGAGACCCAGTACTTC.

Only a few counts were recorded for this clone. V is TRBV30 and J is TRBJ2-7, with 7 bases fitting TRBD1. From germline, CDR1 is GTSNPN and CDR2 SVGIG (reference sequence). The CDR3 is made up of 13 amino acids. The J segment lost 4 bases and the V segment lost 3 bases, leaving 6 bases of the junction unmatched. The CDR3 loop reads CAWSSRGPYEQYF. The DNA for the CDR3 is TGTGCCTGGAGCTCAAGGGGGCCTTACGAGCAGTACTTC.

The sample holds a few counts of this clone. The chain recombines TRBV4-1 with TRBJ1-3; no definite D call. This CDR3 comprises 17 residues. The V gene lost 2 bases and the J gene lost 1 base, with 15 bases spanning the gap. Looked up from germline, CDR1 is MGHRA and CDR2 is YSYEKL. The DNA of the CDR3 is TGCGCCAGCAGCCAAACCAACCTCGAACAGTCTGGAAACACCATATATTTT. Translated: CASSQTNLEQSGNTIYF.

This clone came up once. The V gene is TRBV7-6, the J gene TRBJ2-5; 11 bases map to TRBD1. The CDR3 is 15 residues long. CDR1 SGHVS and CDR2 FNYEAQ come from the germline V gene. Trimming cost V 3 bases and J 5 bases; bases outside gene matches: 5. For the CDR3, the DNA is TGTGCCAGCAGCTTCGGACAGGGGGCTGGTGAGACCCAGTACTTC. It is translated as CASSFGQGAGETQYF. Combining the CDR3 with reference TRBV7-6 and TRBJ2-5 gives the whole variable domain GAGVSQSPRYKVTKRGQDVALRCDPISGHVSLYWYRQALGQGPEFLTYFNYEAQQDKSGLPNDRFSAERPEGSISTLTIQRTEQRDSAMYRCASSFGQGAGETQYFGPGTRLLVL.

This rearrangement joins TRBV28 to TRBJ2-7; possibly TRBD2 for D (5 bases). With 8 bases removed from V and 4 bases from J, the gap between germline ends came to 6 bases. The CDR3 runs 10 residues. Germline V gene lookup returns CDR1 MDHEN and CDR2 SYDVKM. DNA of the CDR3: TGTGCCAGCGGGGAGTACGAGCAGTACTTC. Amino acids: CASGEYEQYF. Filled out from reference TRBV28 and TRBJ2-7, the complete variable domain reads DVKVTQSSRYLVKRTGEKVFLECVQDMDHENMFWYRQDPGLGLRLIYFSYDVKMKEKGDIPEGYSVSREKKERFSLILESASTNQTSMYLCASGEYEQYFGPGTRLTVT.

The chain joins TRBV6-1 to TRBJ1-2, with TRBD1 matching 7 bases. In germline, CDR1 is MNHNS, CDR2 SASEGT. CDR3 length: 15 residues. Trimming removed 3 bases from V and 6 bases from J; junction bases left unmatched: 10. This CDR3 reads CASSDPRAGGNGYTF. The DNA of the CDR3 is TGTGCCAGCAGTGACCCGAGGGCAGGGGGTAATGGCTACACCTTC.

This chain uses TRBV2 with TRBJ1-4; 9 bases align to TRBD1. V trimming: 4 bases; J trimming: 4 bases; junction bases outside the gene matches: 4. The CDR3 has 15 amino acids. Per germline, CDR1 SNHLY and CDR2 FYNNEI. The chain's CDR3 is CASSGQGVYNEKLFF. CDR3 in DNA: TGTGCCAGCAGTGGACAGGGGGTGTATAATGAAAAACTGTTTTTT. The full variable domain, with the rest looked up from reference TRBV2 and TRBJ1-4, is EPEVTQTPSHQVTQMGQEVILRCVPISNHLYFYWYRQILGQKVEFLVSFYNNEISEKSEIFDDQFSVERPDGSNFTLKIRSTKLEDSAMYFCASSGQGVYNEKLFFGSGTQLSVL.

For this clone: The sample carries other DNA sequences with the same CDR3. The rearrangement links TRBV7-2 to TRBJ1-5; D unresolved. CDR1 is SGHTA, CDR2 FQGNSA, per germline. The V and J ends lost 0 bases and 3 bases respectively, with 6 bases between them. The CDR3 sequence is 14 residues long. For the CDR3, the DNA is TGTGCCAGCAGCTTAGCCAGGTTCAATCAGCCCCAGCATTTT. Translation: CASSLARFNQPQHF.

V is TRBV27 and J is TRBJ2-1; 8 bases are shared with TRBD2. This CDR3 has 18 residues. CDR1 is MNHEY and CDR2 is SMNVEV in the germline V gene (reference sequence). Trimming removed 4 bases from V and 3 bases from J; junction bases left unmatched: 14. As DNA, the CDR3 is TGTGCCAGCAGTTCGAGCCGGGTAGCGGGGAGCCTCTACAATGAGCAGTTCTTC. It codes for CASSSSRVAGSLYNEQFF.

The CDR3 DNA reads as TGTGCTAGTGGGGCGGAAGATACGCAGTATTTT. This sequence encodes CASGAEDTQYF. The genes are TRBV12-5 and TRBJ2-3; D is uncertain. The germline V gene encodes CDR1 LGHNT and CDR2 FRNRAP. The CDR3 covers 11 residues. V gave up 6 bases and J gave up 5 bases, with 6 bases separating them.

There are a few counts of this clone. Other nucleotide sequences from this sample produce the same CDR3. The V call is TRBV5-6, the J call TRBJ2-2; no definite D call. V lost 0 bases to trimming and J lost 4 bases, with 4 bases between them. The CDR3 covers 13 residues. Germline-derived CDR1 and CDR2 are SGHDT and YYEEEE. CDR3 sequence reads: CASSLAGTGELFF. The CDR3 bases are TGTGCCAGCAGCTTGGCGGGCACCGGGGAGCTGTTTTTT.

The chain uses TRBV5-5 and TRBJ1-5; D gene uncertain. CDR3 length: 14 residues. Germline CDR1 SGHKS, CDR2 YYEKEE (reference sequence). V dropped 4 bases and J dropped 4 bases, with 12 bases sitting between them. In DNA form, the CDR3 reads TGTGCCAGCAGCGCAGAACGGACTAATCAGCCCCAGCATTTT. Protein sequence: CASSAERTNQPQHF. Filled out from reference TRBV5-5 and TRBJ1-5, the complete variable domain reads DAGVTQSPTHLIKTRGQQVTLRCSPISGHKSVSWYQQVLGQGPQFIFQYYEKEERGRGNFPDRFSARQFPNYSSELNVNALLLGDSALYLCASSAERTNQPQHFGDGTRLSIL.

The chain combines TRBV7-2 with TRBJ2-6; D ambiguous. Trimming pared 5 bases from V and 0 bases from J, leaving 5 bases between. CDR1 is SGHTA and CDR2 is FQGNSA in the germline V gene. CDR3 size: 14 residues. The CDR3 spells CASSPLSGANVLTF. DNA of the CDR3: TGTGCCAGCAGCCCCCTCTCTGGGGCCAACGTCCTGACTTTC. The variable domain in full, completed from reference TRBV7-2 and TRBJ2-6, reads GAGVSQSPSNKVTEKGKDVELRCDPISGHTALYWYRQSLGQGLEFLIYFQGNSAPDKSGLPSDRFSAERTGGSVSTLTIQRTQQEDSAVYLCASSPLSGANVLTFGAGSRLTVL.